This TCR beta chain was sequenced in a study of T cell responses to AZD1222 COVID-19 vaccine. Study-wide findings and caveats: Following two doses of AZD1222, Spike-specific TCR breadth and depth rose. Vaccine-related CD4 TCRs covered spike, predominating at 160-218 and 743-854. Nearly half of unique spike-specific TCRs reportedly avoided B.1.351 and B.1.1.7 mutated regions.

The CDR3 consists of 15 residues. V shed 4 bases, J shed 2 bases, and the junction held 3 bases outside the gene matches. CDR1 MDHEN and CDR2 SYDVKM come from the germline V gene. To note about this clone: What it recognizes is unknown.

The method was immunoSEQ multiplex PCR; TCRdb's version includes in-frame clones alone and lacks a portion of them. The profile shows 95,000 to 150,000 clones, more than 80% of them singletons. The sample here was peripheral blood, taken on day 0 of AZD1222 vaccination. This sequence joins TRBV28 and TRBJ2-3, with TRBD2 matching 10 bases. The sequence derives from an adult in good health. This CDR3 is CASSSSGRVTDTQYF. As DNA, the CDR3 is TGTGCCAGCAGTTCAAGCGGGAGGGTCACAGATACGCAGTATTTT.